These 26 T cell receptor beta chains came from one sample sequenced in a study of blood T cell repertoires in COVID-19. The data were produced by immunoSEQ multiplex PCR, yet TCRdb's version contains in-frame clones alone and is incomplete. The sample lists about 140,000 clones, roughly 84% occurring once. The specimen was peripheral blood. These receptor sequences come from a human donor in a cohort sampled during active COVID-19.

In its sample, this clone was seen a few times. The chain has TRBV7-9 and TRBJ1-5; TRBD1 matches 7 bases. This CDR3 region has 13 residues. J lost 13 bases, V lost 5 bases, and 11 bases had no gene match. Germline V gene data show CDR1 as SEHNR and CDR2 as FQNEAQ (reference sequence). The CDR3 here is CASSADDRVQQHF. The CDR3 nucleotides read TGTGCCAGCAGCGCAGACGACAGGGTTCAGCAGCATTTT.

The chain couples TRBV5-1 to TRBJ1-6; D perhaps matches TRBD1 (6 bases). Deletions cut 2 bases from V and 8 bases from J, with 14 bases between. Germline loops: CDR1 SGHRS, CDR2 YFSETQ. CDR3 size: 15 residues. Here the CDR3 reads CASSFETGSYSPLHF. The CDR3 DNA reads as TGCGCCAGCAGCTTTGAGACAGGCAGTTATTCACCCCTCCACTTT. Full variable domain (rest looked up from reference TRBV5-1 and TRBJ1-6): KAGVTQTPRYLIKTRGQQVTLSCSPISGHRSVSWYQQTPGQGLQFLFEYFSETQRNKGNFPGRFSGRQFSNSRSEMNVSTLELGDSALYLCASSFETGSYSPLHFGNGTRLTVT.

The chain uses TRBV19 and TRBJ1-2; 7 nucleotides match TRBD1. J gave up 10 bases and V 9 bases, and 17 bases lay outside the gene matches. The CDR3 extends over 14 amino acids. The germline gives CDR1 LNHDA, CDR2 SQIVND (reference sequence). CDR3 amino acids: CASAPLVRDSPYTF. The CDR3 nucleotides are TGTGCCAGCGCACCTCTGGTCCGGGACAGTCCCTACACCTTC.

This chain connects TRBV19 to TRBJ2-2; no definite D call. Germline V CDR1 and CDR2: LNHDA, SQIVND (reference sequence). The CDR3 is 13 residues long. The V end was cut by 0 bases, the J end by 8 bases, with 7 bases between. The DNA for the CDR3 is TGTGCCAGTAGTATAGATCTAATGGGGGAGCTGTTTTTT. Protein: CASSIDLMGELFF.

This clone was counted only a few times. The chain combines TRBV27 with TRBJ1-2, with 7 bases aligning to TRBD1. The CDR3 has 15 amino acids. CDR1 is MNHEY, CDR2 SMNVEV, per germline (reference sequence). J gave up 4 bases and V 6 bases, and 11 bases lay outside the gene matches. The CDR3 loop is CASSVGGRGAYGYTF. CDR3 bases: TGTGCCAGCAGCGTGGGGGGCAGGGGGGCCTATGGCTACACCTTC.

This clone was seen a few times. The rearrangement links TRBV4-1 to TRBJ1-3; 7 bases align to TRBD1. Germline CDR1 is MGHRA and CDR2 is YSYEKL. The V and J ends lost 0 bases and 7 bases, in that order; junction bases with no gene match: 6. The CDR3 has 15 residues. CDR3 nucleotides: TGCGCCAGCAGCCAAGACCCAGGGGGGAGGAACACCATATATTTT. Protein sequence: CASSQDPGGRNTIYF.

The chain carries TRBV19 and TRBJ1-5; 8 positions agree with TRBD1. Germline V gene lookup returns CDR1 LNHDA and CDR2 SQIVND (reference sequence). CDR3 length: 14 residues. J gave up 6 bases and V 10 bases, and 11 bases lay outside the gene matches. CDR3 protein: CATSGQGASQPQHF. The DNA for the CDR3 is TGTGCCACCTCCGGGCAGGGGGCAAGTCAGCCCCAGCATTTT.

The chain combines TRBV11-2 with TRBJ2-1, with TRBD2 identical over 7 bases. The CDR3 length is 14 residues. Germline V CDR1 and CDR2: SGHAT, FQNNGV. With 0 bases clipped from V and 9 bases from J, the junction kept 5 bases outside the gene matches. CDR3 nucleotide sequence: TGTGCCAGCAGCTTAGATATTACGGGAGGTGAGCAGTTCTTC. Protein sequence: CASSLDITGGEQFF.

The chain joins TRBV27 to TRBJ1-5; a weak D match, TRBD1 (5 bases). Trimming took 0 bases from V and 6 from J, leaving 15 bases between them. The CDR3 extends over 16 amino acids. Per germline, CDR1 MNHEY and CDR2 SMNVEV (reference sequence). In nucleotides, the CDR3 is TGTGCCAGCAGTTTATCCGCAGGGCCGCCCGGTCAGCCCCAGCATTTT. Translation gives CASSLSAGPPGQPQHF.

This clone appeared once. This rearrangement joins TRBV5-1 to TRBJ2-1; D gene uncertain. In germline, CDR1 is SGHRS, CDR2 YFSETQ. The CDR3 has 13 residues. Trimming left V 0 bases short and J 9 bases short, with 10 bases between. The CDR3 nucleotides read TGCGCCAGCAGCTTGGTTTTTACCGGTGAGCAGTTCTTC. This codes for CASSLVFTGEQFF.

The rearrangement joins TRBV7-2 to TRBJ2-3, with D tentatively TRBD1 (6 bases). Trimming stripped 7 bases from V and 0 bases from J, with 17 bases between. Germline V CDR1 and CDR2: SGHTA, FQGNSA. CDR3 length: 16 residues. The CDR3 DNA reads TGTGCCAGCAACCCATTGGGGGCCTCTAGCACAGATACGCAGTATTTT. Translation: CASNPLGASSTDTQYF. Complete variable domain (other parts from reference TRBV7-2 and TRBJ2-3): GAGVSQSPSNKVTEKGKDVELRCDPISGHTALYWYRQSLGQGLEFLIYFQGNSAPDKSGLPSDRFSAERTGGSVSTLTIQRTQQEDSAVYLCASNPLGASSTDTQYFGPGTRLTVL.

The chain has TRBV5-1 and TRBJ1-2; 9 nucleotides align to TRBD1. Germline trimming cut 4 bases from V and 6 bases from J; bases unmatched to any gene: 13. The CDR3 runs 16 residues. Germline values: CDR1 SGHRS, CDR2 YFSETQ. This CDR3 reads CASSLEPGQGYHGYTF. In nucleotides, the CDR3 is TGCGCCAGCAGCCTGGAGCCGGGACAGGGTTATCATGGCTACACCTTC.

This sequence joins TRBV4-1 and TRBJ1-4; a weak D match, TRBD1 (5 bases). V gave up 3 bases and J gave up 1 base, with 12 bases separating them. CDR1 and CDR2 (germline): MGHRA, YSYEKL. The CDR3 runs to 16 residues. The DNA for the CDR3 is TGCGCCAGCAGCCAGCCAGGGTACCTAACTAATGAAAAACTGTTTTTT. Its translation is CASSQPGYLTNEKLFF.

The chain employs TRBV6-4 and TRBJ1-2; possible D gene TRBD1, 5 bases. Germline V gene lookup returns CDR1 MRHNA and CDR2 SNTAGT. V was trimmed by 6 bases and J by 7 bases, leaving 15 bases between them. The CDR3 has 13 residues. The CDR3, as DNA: TGTGCCAGCAGGACGGGCAGGGTAGGTGGCTACACCTTC. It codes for CASRTGRVGGYTF.

The CDR3 protein is CASGLGSYGYTF. The DNA for the CDR3 is TGTGCCAGTGGACTAGGAAGCTATGGCTACACCTTC. The genes are TRBV12-3 or TRBV12-4 and TRBJ1-2; D not resolved. Trimming took 9 bases from V and 4 from J, leaving 12 bases between them. The CDR3 covers 12 residues.

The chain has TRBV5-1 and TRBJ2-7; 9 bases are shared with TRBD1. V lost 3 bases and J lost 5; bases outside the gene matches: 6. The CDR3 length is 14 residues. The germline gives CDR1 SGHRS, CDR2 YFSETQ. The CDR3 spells CASSWGQGQNEQYF. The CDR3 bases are TGCGCCAGCAGCTGGGGACAGGGCCAGAACGAGCAGTACTTC.

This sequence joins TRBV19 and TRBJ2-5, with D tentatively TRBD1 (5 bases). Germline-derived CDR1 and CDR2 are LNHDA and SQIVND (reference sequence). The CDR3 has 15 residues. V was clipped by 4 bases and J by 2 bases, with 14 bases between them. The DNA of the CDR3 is TGTGCCAGTAGTACTTCACCAGGGTCACAAGAGACCCAGTACTTC. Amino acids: CASSTSPGSQETQYF.

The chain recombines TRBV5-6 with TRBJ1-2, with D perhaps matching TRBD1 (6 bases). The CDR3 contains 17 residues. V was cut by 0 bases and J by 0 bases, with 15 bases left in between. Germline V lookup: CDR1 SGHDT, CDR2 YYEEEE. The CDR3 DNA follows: TGTGCCAGCAGCTTGGGGGCAGGGGAGTTTGCTAACTATGGCTACACCTTC. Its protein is CASSLGAGEFANYGYTF.

For the CDR3, the DNA is TGTGCCATCACAGAGGCGGGGAAAGAGACCCAGTACTTC. Protein sequence: CAITEAGKETQYF. The gene calls are TRBV28 and TRBJ2-5, with D perhaps TRBD2 (6 bases). The CDR3 sequence is 13 residues long. The germline V gene encodes CDR1 MDHEN and CDR2 SYDVKM. Trimming took off 10 bases at V and 3 bases at J, with 15 bases between the two ends.

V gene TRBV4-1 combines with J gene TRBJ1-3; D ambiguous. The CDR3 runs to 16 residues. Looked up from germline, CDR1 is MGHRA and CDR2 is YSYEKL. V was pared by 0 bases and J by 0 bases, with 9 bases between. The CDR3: CASSQEISYSGNTIYF. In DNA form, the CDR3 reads TGCGCCAGCAGCCAAGAAATCAGTTACTCTGGAAACACCATATATTTT.

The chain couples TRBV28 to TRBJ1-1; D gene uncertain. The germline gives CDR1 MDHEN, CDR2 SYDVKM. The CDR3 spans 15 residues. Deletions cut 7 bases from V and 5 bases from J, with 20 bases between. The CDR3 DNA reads TGTGCCAGCACGGGATGGGGAGCTACTAATACTGAAGCTTTCTTT. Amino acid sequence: CASTGWGATNTEAFF. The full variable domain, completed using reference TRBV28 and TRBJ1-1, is DVKVTQSSRYLVKRTGEKVFLECVQDMDHENMFWYRQDPGLGLRLIYFSYDVKMKEKGDIPEGYSVSREKKERFSLILESASTNQTSMYLCASTGWGATNTEAFFGQGTRLTVV.

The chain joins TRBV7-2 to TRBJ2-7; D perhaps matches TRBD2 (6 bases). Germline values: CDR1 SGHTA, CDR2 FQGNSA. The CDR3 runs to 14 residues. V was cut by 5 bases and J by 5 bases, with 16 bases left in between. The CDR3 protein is CASSPRGSGNEQYF. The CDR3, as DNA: TGTGCCAGCAGCCCCCGGGGGTCGGGGAACGAGCAGTACTTC.

In DNA form, the CDR3 reads TGTGCCAGCAGATCCAGCAGGGGTGGCGGGGAGCTGTTTTTT. Its translation: CASRSSRGGGELFF. This rearrangement joins TRBV28 to TRBJ2-2; maybe TRBD1 (6 bases). V gave up 6 bases and J gave up 7 bases, with 15 bases separating them. CDR1 is MDHEN and CDR2 is SYDVKM in the germline V gene. The CDR3 contains 14 residues.

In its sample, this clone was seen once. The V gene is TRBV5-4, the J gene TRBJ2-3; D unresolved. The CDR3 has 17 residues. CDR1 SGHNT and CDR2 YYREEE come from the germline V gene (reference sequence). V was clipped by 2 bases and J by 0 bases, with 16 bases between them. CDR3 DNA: TGTGCCAGCAGCTTTACCGGGTTGCGGAGCAGCACAGATACGCAGTATTTT. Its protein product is CASSFTGLRSSTDTQYF. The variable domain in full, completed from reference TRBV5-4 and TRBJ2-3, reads ETGVTQSPTHLIKTRGQQVTLRCSSQSGHNTVSWYQQALGQGPQFIFQYYREEENGRGNFPPRFSGLQFPNYSSELNVNALELDDSALYLCASSFTGLRSSTDTQYFGPGTRLTVL.

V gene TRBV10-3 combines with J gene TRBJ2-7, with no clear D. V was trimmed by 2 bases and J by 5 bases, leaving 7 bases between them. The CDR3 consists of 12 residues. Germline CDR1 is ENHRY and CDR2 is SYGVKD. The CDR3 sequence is CAISEISDEQYF. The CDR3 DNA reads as TGTGCCATCAGTGAGATTTCTGACGAGCAGTACTTC.

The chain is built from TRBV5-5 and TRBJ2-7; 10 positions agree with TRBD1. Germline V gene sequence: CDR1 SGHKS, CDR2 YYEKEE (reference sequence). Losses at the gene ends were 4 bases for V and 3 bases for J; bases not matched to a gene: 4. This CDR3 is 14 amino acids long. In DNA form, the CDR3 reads TGTGCCAGCAGCAGGGGACAGGGGTACTACGAGCAGTACTTC. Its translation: CASSRGQGYYEQYF.